The clone carrying this T cell receptor (beta chain) was recorded only once. The antigen remains unidentified. This sample was included in a study of human versus mouse CDR3 diversity and MHC coevolution. Broader study findings: Among all groups, two of three human donors showed least clonal inequality.

TCRdb's table, derived via immunoSEQ multiplex PCR, lists solely in-frame clones and lacks some. Counted here are around 77,000 clones, 85% to 95% occurring once; the ten biggest clones make up about 0.15%. The junction had 2 bases not matched to a gene; V was cut back by 1 base and J by 2 bases. Germline V gene lookup returns CDR1 LNHDA and CDR2 SQIVND (reference sequence). The CDR3 spans 15 residues. This rearrangement joins TRBV19 to TRBJ2-5, with 9 bases that match TRBD1. The clonotype was recovered from a person aged 30-70 years in good health. The specimen sequenced was naive CD4+ T cells from blood. Noted subset: CD45RO-negative CD62L-positive naive CD4 T cells. CDR3 residues: CASSIGGTGQETQYF. In DNA, the CDR3 is TGTGCCAGTAGTATAGGTGGGACAGGGCAAGAGACCCAGTACTTC.